This T cell receptor beta chain was sequenced during a study of control samples from healthy donors and cancer patients. Trimming removed 4 bases from V and 5 bases from J; junction bases left unmatched: 3. The CDR3 is made up of 14 amino acids. Germline assignment: CDR1 LGHDT and CDR2 YNNKEL (reference sequence). The method was immunoSEQ multiplex PCR; TCRdb's version includes in-frame clones alone and lacks a portion of them. The profile shows about 150,000 clones, 80% to 95% of them singletons. The specimen sequenced was blood. The chain uses TRBV3-1 (or the pseudogene TRBV3-2) and TRBJ2-5; 11 nucleotides line up with TRBD2. The sequence derives from a man between 18 and 29 years old in good health. In DNA form, the CDR3 reads TGTGCCAGCAGCCCGGGACTAGCGGTGGAGACCCAGTACTTC. This codes for CASSPGLAVETQYF.